This TCR beta chain was recovered during a study of blood T cell repertoires in COVID-19. Study-level background: The cDNA or gDNA used as material had been derived from T cells, B-cell-depleted T cells, or PBMCs.

Produced via immunoSEQ multiplex PCR; TCRdb's table is partial and in-frame only. This sample has over 90,000 clones, with around 90% found just once. CDR1 is MDHEN, CDR2 SYDVKM, per germline. CDR3 length: 14 residues. V lost 7 bases, J lost 1 base, and 14 bases lay in between. The TCR originated in a human donor in a cohort sampled during active COVID-19. The specimen was peripheral blood. The rearrangement links TRBV28 to TRBJ2-7; no clear D gene. CDR3 region: CASTTRGVSYEQYF. The CDR3 bases are TGTGCCAGCACCACCCGCGGCGTTTCCTACGAGCAGTACTTC.